This entry lists 30 T cell receptor beta chains sequenced from one sample in a study of cytomegalovirus exposure and HLA in healthy donors. Here immunoSEQ multiplex PCR was the method, and the copy in TCRdb shows in-frame clones only, minus some. The data contain 200,000 to 250,000 clones, around 87% of them singletons. Material for sequencing was PBMCs. The receptors here all came from a woman aged 18-29 years in good health and CMV-seropositive.

The J gene is TRBJ1-5, the V gene TRBV28; D gene ambiguous. Germline CDR1 reads MDHEN; CDR2 reads SYDVKM. The ends were cut back, 2 bases at V and 1 base at J, with 15 bases in the middle. This CDR3 has 17 residues. DNA for the CDR3: TGTGCCAGCAGTTTAGGTATCAGGCGACGGAGCAATCAGCCCCAGCATTTT. Amino acid sequence: CASSLGIRRRSNQPQHF. The variable domain in full, completed from reference TRBV28 and TRBJ1-5, reads DVKVTQSSRYLVKRTGEKVFLECVQDMDHENMFWYRQDPGLGLRLIYFSYDVKMKEKGDIPEGYSVSREKKERFSLILESASTNQTSMYLCASSLGIRRRSNQPQHFGDGTRLSIL.

V and J are TRBV5-1 and TRBJ1-5, with 7 nucleotides matching TRBD1. Germline lookup yields CDR1 SGHRS and CDR2 YFSETQ. With V trimmed by 2 bases and J by 4 bases, 6 bases remained unmatched. This CDR3 contains 15 residues. CDR3 DNA: TGCGCCAGCAGCTTTGGTGACAGGGAGAATCAGCCCCAGCATTTT. It codes for CASSFGDRENQPQHF.

A word on this clone: Here the CDR3 omits its conserved ending phenylalanine or tryptophan, so a read error is the likely source. The DNA is left out, because the CDR3 cannot be placed on it with certainty; the CDR3 is given as TCRdb lists it. The chain combines TRBV2 with TRBJ1-1; TRBD1 is taken as the D call from the table, unchecked against the DNA. Germline V CDR1 and CDR2: SNHLY, FYNNEI. The CDR3 spans 14 residues, counting both ends. The CDR3: CASSSQPPGTWTRG.

In the case of this clone: This CDR3 is also generated by other DNA sequences in the sample. This chain links TRBV27 with TRBJ2-7; perhaps TRBD2 as D (5 bases). Trimming removed 2 bases at V and 2 bases at J, with 7 bases between. This CDR3 has 13 amino acids. The V gene's germline CDR1 is MNHEY and CDR2 SMNVEV (reference sequence). The CDR3 loop reads CASSLTGTYEQYF. The CDR3 DNA sequence: TGTGCCAGCAGTTTAACGGGGACCTACGAGCAGTACTTC.

The chain links TRBV28 to TRBJ2-5; 7 nucleotides agree with TRBD1. CDR1 is MDHEN and CDR2 is SYDVKM in the germline V gene. V trimming: 7 bases; J trimming: 1 base; junction bases outside the gene matches: 12. This CDR3 has 16 amino acids. The CDR3 nucleotides read TGTGCCAGCACCCCCGGCCACAGGGGCGCCCAAGAGACCCAGTACTTC. Its protein is CASTPGHRGAQETQYF.

The rearrangement links TRBV9 to TRBJ1-1; D possibly corresponds to TRBD1 (5 bases). Germline-derived CDR1 and CDR2 are SGDLS and YYNGEE. The V and J ends lost 0 bases and 1 base respectively, with 13 bases between them. This CDR3 is built from 16 residues. The CDR3 sequence: CASSVAGGWENTEAFF. The CDR3 DNA reads TGTGCCAGCAGCGTAGCTGGGGGGTGGGAGAACACTGAAGCTTTCTTT.

V gene TRBV9 combines with J gene TRBJ1-4, with D possibly matching TRBD1 (5 bases). Germline V CDR1 and CDR2: SGDLS, YYNGEE. Trimming stripped 3 bases from V and 5 bases from J, with 14 bases between. This CDR3 is 15 amino acids long. CDR3 DNA sequence: TGTGCCAGCAGCGAGTGGGGCAGTGGAAATGAAAAACTGTTTTTT. Protein: CASSEWGSGNEKLFF.

The chain couples TRBV2 to TRBJ2-3, with D perhaps matching TRBD2 (5 bases). The CDR3 has 14 amino acids. Trimming shortened V by 4 bases and J by 4 bases, and 12 bases separated the two germline ends. The germline V gene encodes CDR1 SNHLY and CDR2 FYNNEI. CDR3 loop: CASSAPGLADTQYF. Here the CDR3 DNA reads TGTGCCAGCAGTGCCCCAGGACTCGCAGATACGCAGTATTTT.

This chain joins TRBV6-1 and TRBJ1-2, with D possibly being TRBD1 (6 bases). V dropped 6 bases and J dropped 14 bases, with 16 bases sitting between them. The CDR3 runs to 11 residues. CDR1 is MNHNS and CDR2 is SASEGT in the germline V gene. The CDR3, as DNA: TGTGCCAGCAGACTAGGACAGAAAACGACCTTC. This gives the protein CASRLGQKTTF.

The V call is TRBV6-5, the J call TRBJ2-3; maybe TRBD1 (6 bases). Per the germline V gene, CDR1 is MNHEY and CDR2 is SVGAGI. The V end was cut by 5 bases, the J end by 3 bases, with 9 bases between. The CDR3 length is 13 residues. CDR3 nucleotide sequence: TGTGCCAGCAGTACAGGGTGGACAGATACGCAGTATTTT. It codes for CASSTGWTDTQYF.

The gene calls are TRBV6-6 and TRBJ2-5; 11 bases map to TRBD1. There are 14 residues in the CDR3. J was trimmed by 8 bases and V by 6 bases; bases with no gene match: 8. The germline gives CDR1 MNHNY, CDR2 SVGAGI (reference sequence). The CDR3 region has the DNA TGTGCCAGCAGGCTCGGACAGGGGGCGGTCACCCAGTACTTC. Amino acids: CASRLGQGAVTQYF.

This chain uses TRBV9 with TRBJ1-5, with no clear D. CDR1 and CDR2 (germline): SGDLS, YYNGEE. Between the trimmed V and J ends, which lost 4 bases and 5 bases, there was a span of 13 bases. The CDR3 is made up of 14 amino acids. CDR3 amino acids: CASSPGWSHQPQHF. The CDR3 bases are TGTGCCAGCAGCCCGGGGTGGTCTCATCAGCCCCAGCATTTT. The variable domain in full, completed from reference TRBV9 and TRBJ1-5, reads DSGVTQTPKHLITATGQRVTLRCSPRSGDLSVYWYQQSLDQGLQFLIQYYNGEERAKGNILERFSAQQFPDLHSELNLSSLELGDSALYFCASSPGWSHQPQHFGDGTRLSIL.

V is TRBV7-6 and J is TRBJ2-7; TRBD2 aligns across 7 bases. CDR3 length: 14 amino acids. Germline V gene data show CDR1 as SGHVS and CDR2 as FNYEAQ. With V trimmed by 1 base and J by 6 bases, 6 bases remained unmatched. This CDR3 reads CASSLGYTGGEQYF. The DNA of the CDR3 is TGTGCCAGCAGCTTAGGCTATACGGGGGGCGAGCAGTACTTC. Complete variable domain (other parts from reference TRBV7-6 and TRBJ2-7): GAGVSQSPRYKVTKRGQDVALRCDPISGHVSLYWYRQALGQGPEFLTYFNYEAQQDKSGLPNDRFSAERPEGSISTLTIQRTEQRDSAMYRCASSLGYTGGEQYFGPGTRLTVT.

This chain links TRBV15 with TRBJ1-3; D gene ambiguous. Germline CDR1 reads LNHNV; CDR2 reads YYDKDF (reference sequence). V was shortened by 0 bases and J by 4 bases, with 4 bases between the two germline ends. The CDR3 loop spans 13 amino acids. CDR3 loop: CATSRDIGNTIYF. The CDR3 DNA sequence: TGTGCCACCAGCAGAGATATCGGAAACACCATATATTTT.

V is TRBV6-4 and J is TRBJ2-3; 12 positions agree with TRBD2. Germline-derived CDR1 and CDR2 are MRHNA and SNTAGT. The CDR3 totals 16 residues. V shed 6 bases and J 2 bases; nucleotides not matched to a gene: 6. The CDR3 loop is CASSGLAGLVTDTQYF. CDR3 sequence (DNA): TGTGCCAGCAGCGGACTAGCGGGATTAGTCACAGATACGCAGTATTTT.

The chain employs TRBV6-5 and TRBJ2-2; the match to TRBD1 covers 7 bases. CDR1 is MNHEY, CDR2 SVGAGI, per germline. The CDR3 is 15 residues long. V was pared by 1 base and J by 2 bases, with 1 base of the junction left unmatched. CDR3 in amino acids: CASSYWTGNTGELFF. The CDR3 DNA follows: TGTGCCAGCAGTTACTGGACAGGAAACACCGGGGAGCTGTTTTTT.

J is TRBJ2-1 and V is TRBV9, with 9 bases identical to TRBD2. Germline V lookup: CDR1 SGDLS, CDR2 YYNGEE. The CDR3 covers 15 residues. J gave up 5 bases and V 5 bases, and 8 bases lay outside the gene matches. DNA for the CDR3: TGTGCCAGCAGGCGGGCGGGAGGGGGTAACAATGAGCAGTTCTTC. The encoded protein is CASRRAGGGNNEQFF.

V gene TRBV6-5 combines with J gene TRBJ2-3, with 14 positions matching TRBD2. This CDR3 contains 15 residues. Germline assignment: CDR1 MNHEY and CDR2 SVGAGI. With 0 bases clipped from V and 9 bases from J, the junction kept 2 bases outside the gene matches. For the CDR3, the DNA is TGTGCCAGCAGTTACTCGACTAGCGGGAGGGGAACGCAGTATTTT. Translated, it gives CASSYSTSGRGTQYF.

This sequence joins TRBV9 and TRBJ1-5, with 11 bases aligning to TRBD1. CDR3 length: 15 amino acids. Trimming cost V 6 bases and J 3 bases; bases outside gene matches: 5. CDR1 and CDR2 (germline): SGDLS, YYNGEE. The CDR3 loop is CASTPGQGVNQPQHF. Here the CDR3 DNA reads TGTGCCAGCACACCGGGACAGGGGGTCAATCAGCCCCAGCATTTT.

This chain uses TRBV6-1 with TRBJ2-7, with a possible D match to TRBD1 (5 bases). V lost 2 bases to trimming and J lost 2 bases, with 13 bases between them. Germline V gene lookup returns CDR1 MNHNS and CDR2 SASEGT. The CDR3 contains 15 residues. The CDR3 DNA is TGTGCCAGCAGTGAATACAGGAGCACCGCCTACGAGCAGTACTTC. The encoded protein is CASSEYRSTAYEQYF.

The rearrangement uses TRBV18 and TRBJ2-6; 7 bases map to TRBD1. This CDR3 is built from 18 residues. Unmatched junction bases numbered 6, after V lost 0 bases and J lost 1 base. Germline V gene data show CDR1 as KGHSH and CDR2 as LQKENI. This chain's CDR3 is CASSPPLDRWSGANVLTF. In nucleotides, the CDR3 is TGTGCCAGCTCACCACCGTTGGACAGGTGGTCTGGGGCCAACGTCCTGACTTTC.

The chain links TRBV28 to TRBJ2-3; 7 nucleotides align to TRBD2. CDR3 length: 16 residues. V shed 0 bases and J 5 bases; nucleotides not matched to a gene: 8. Germline V gene lookup returns CDR1 MDHEN and CDR2 SYDVKM. The CDR3 protein is CASSLWSAGARDTQYF. CDR3 DNA: TGTGCCAGCAGTTTATGGTCGGCGGGAGCGAGAGATACGCAGTATTTT.

The chain is built from TRBV4-1 and TRBJ1-5; D is unclear. V was cut by 4 bases and J by 2 bases, with 6 bases left in between. The CDR3 runs to 13 residues. Germline lookup yields CDR1 MGHRA and CDR2 YSYEKL. CDR3 region: CASSLWRNQPQHF. CDR3 nucleotide sequence: TGCGCCAGCAGCCTCTGGCGCAATCAGCCCCAGCATTTT.

This chain links TRBV30 with TRBJ2-7; 8 bases match TRBD2. CDR1 GTSNPN and CDR2 SVGIG come from the germline V gene (reference sequence). This CDR3 contains 15 residues. V shed 1 base and J 6 bases; nucleotides not matched to a gene: 11. In DNA, the CDR3 is TGTGCCTGGAGTGGTAACGGGAGGGCCCCGGGCGAGCAGTACTTC. Its protein product is CAWSGNGRAPGEQYF.

With regard to this clone: One base separates it from a far larger clone, so it is likely a read error. This chain connects TRBV6-6 to TRBJ1-4, with 9 bases that match TRBD1. The germline V gene encodes CDR1 MNHNY and CDR2 SVGAGI (reference sequence). V shed 5 bases and J 4 bases; nucleotides not matched to a gene: 2. This CDR3 comprises 14 residues. The CDR3 here is CASSQGQGNEKLFF. DNA of the CDR3: TGTGCCAGCAGTCAGGGACAGGGTAATGAAAAACTGTTTTTT.

This chain uses TRBV7-9 with TRBJ2-7; 8 bases are shared with TRBD1. Germline lookup yields CDR1 SEHNR and CDR2 FQNEAQ (reference sequence). V lost 4 bases, J lost 2 bases, and 10 bases stayed unmatched. The CDR3 extends over 16 amino acids. The CDR3 coding sequence is TGTGCCAGCAGCTCATCAGGGGGCTACATCGCCTACGAGCAGTACTTC. Amino acid sequence: CASSSSGGYIAYEQYF.

The chain has TRBV5-1 and TRBJ2-2; 7 nucleotides match TRBD2. The germline CDR1 and CDR2 sequences are SGHRS and YFSETQ. This CDR3 has 17 amino acids. J was trimmed by 6 bases and V by 0 bases; bases with no gene match: 11. CDR3 sequence reads: CASSLGMVFGGSGELFF. CDR3 bases: TGCGCCAGCAGCTTGGGTATGGTCTTCGGGGGGTCCGGGGAGCTGTTTTTT.

V gene TRBV28 combines with J gene TRBJ2-5, with D perhaps TRBD2 (6 bases). Trimming took off 6 bases at V and 5 bases at J, with 25 bases between the two ends. The germline gives CDR1 MDHEN, CDR2 SYDVKM. This CDR3 has 17 residues. In DNA, the CDR3 is TGTGCCAGCAGCCCCTTTGGAAGTAGCGGTCGCTGGGAGACCCAGTACTTC. Translated: CASSPFGSSGRWETQYF.

The gene calls are TRBV13 and TRBJ2-7; TRBD2 is a possible D gene (5 bases). Trimming took off 5 bases at V and 0 bases at J, with 14 bases between the two ends. The CDR3 has 15 amino acids. The germline V gene encodes CDR1 PRHDT and CDR2 FYEKMQ (reference sequence). The CDR3 nucleotides are TGTGCCAGCAGCATACGCGGGTATACCTCCTACGAGCAGTACTTC. It yields the protein CASSIRGYTSYEQYF.

The chain couples TRBV6-1 to TRBJ2-2; 7 positions agree with TRBD1. The V and J ends lost 9 bases and 0 bases, in that order; junction bases with no gene match: 4. Germline-derived CDR1 and CDR2 are MNHNS and SASEGT. There are 14 residues in the CDR3. CDR3 in DNA: TGTGCCAGTAGGGGACAGACGAACACCGGGGAGCTGTTTTTT. As protein: CASRGQTNTGELFF.